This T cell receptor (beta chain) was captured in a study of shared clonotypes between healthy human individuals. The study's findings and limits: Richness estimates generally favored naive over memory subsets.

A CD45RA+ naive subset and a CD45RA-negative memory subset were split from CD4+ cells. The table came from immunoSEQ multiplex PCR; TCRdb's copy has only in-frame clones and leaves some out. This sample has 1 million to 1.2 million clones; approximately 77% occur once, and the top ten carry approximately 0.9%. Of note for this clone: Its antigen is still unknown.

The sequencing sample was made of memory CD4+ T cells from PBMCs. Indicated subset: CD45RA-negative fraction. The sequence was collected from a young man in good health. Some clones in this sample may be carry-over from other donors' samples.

The CDR3 DNA reads TGTGCCAGCAGTCCCTGGACCTTGATAGCTAACTATGGCTACACCTTC. It is translated as CASSPWTLIANYGYTF. The genes are TRBV28 and TRBJ1-2; D is unclear. The germline CDR1 and CDR2 sequences are MDHEN and SYDVKM. CDR3 size: 16 residues. V was shortened by 5 bases and J by 0 bases, with 16 bases between the two germline ends.